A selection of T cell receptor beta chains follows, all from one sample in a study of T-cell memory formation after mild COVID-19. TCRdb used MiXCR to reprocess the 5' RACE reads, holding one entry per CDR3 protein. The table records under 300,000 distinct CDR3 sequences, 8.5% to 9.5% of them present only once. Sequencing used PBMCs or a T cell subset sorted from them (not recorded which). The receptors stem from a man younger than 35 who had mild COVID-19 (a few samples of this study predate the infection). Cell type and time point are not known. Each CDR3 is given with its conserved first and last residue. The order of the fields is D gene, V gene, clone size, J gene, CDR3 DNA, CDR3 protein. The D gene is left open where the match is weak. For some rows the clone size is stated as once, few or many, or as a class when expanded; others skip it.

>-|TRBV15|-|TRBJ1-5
TGTGCCACCAGCAGAGATTTCCATAGCAATCAGCCCCAGCATTTT
CATSRDFHSNQPQHF
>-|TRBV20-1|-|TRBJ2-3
TGCAGTGCTAGAGATCGGGGGCCCCGCACAGATACGCAGTATTTT
CSARDRGPRTDTQYF
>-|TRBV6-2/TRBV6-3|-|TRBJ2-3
TGTGCCAGCAGCTACCCGGCAGATACGCAGTATTTT
CASSYPADTQYF
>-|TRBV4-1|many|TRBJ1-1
TGCGCCAGCAGCCAAGACGCAGGCAACATGAACACTGAAGCTTTCTTT
CASSQDAGNMNTEAFF
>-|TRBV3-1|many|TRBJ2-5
TGTGCCAGCAGCGCCGGGACGCATCAAGAGACCCAGTACTTC
CASSAGTHQETQYF
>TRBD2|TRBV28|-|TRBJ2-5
TGTGCCAGCACTGTTACTAGCGGGGGAGAGACCCAGTACTTC
CASTVTSGGETQYF
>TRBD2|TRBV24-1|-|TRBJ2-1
TGTGCCACCAGTGATGGGGAGGGGCGACGCAATGAGCAGTTCTTC
CATSDGEGRRNEQFF
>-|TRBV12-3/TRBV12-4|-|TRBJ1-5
TGTGCCAGCAACACTAATGTCGGGACTCAGCCCCAGCATTTT
CASNTNVGTQPQHF
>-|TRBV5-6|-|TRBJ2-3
TGTGCCAGCAGCTCGGCCTTGAGCACAGATACGCAGTATTTT
CASSSALSTDTQYF
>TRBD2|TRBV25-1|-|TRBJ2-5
TGTGCCAGCAGTGAAAGGAGGACTAGCGGGGGCCAAGAGACCCAGTACTTC
CASSERRTSGGQETQYF
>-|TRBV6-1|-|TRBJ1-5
TGTGCCAGCAGTGAAATCCCAAATAGCAATCAGCCCCAGCATTTT
CASSEIPNSNQPQHF
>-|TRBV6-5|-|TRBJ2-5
TGTGCCAGTGGACTGCAGAAGACCCAGTACTTC
CASGLQKTQYF
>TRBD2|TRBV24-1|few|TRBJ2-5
TGTGCCACCAGTGACCGTAGCGGGGGACGGGAGACCCAGTACTTC
CATSDRSGGRETQYF
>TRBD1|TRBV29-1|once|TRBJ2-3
TGCAGCGTGGAGGGACAGGGCGTAGATACGCAGTATTTT
CSVEGQGVDTQYF
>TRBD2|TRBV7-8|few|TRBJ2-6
TGTGCCAGCAGCTTCCCTCTGGCCCAGGGAGGGTACGGGGCCAACGTCCTGACTTTC
CASSFPLAQGGYGANVLTF
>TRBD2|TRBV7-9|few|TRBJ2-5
TGTGCCAGCAGCTCTACTAGCGGGCAAGAGACCCAGTACTTC
CASSSTSGQETQYF
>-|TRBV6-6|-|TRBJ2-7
TGTGCCAGCAGTTACTCCCATTTATTAACCTACGAGCAGTACTTC
CASSYSHLLTYEQYF
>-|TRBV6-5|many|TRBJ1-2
TGTGCCAGCAGTTACAGTGCACGGGATGGCTACACCTTC
CASSYSARDGYTF
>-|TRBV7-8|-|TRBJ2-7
TGTGCCAGCAGCTTAGTTCTACAGGGCCGCGAGCAGTACTTC
CASSLVLQGREQYF
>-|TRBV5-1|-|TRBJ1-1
TGCGCCAGCGGGGAGTTGAACACTGAAGCTTTCTTT
CASGELNTEAFF
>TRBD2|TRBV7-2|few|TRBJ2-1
TGTGCCAGCAGCCCCAGACTAGCGGGGTCATATGAGCAGTTCTTC
CASSPRLAGSYEQFF
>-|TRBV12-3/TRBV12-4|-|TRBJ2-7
TGTGCCAGCAGGAGGGGGGCCTACGAGCAGTACTTC
CASRRGAYEQYF
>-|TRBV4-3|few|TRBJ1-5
TGCGCCAGCAGCCAAGAAGCAATGGGGGGGCTGAATCAGCCCCAGCATTTT
CASSQEAMGGLNQPQHF
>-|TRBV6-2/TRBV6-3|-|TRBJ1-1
TGTGCCAGCAGTTACCCCGCAGCCGAAGCTTTCTTT
CASSYPAAEAFF
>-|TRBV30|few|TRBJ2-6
TGTGCCTGGAATCGGGGGCTCTCGGGCGTCCTGACTTTC
CAWNRGLSGVLTF
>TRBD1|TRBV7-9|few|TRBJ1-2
TGTGCCAGCAGCGGCGGATTGAGACAGGGCAGTGGCTACACCTTC
CASSGGLRQGSGYTF
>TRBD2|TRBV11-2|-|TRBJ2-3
TGTGCCAGCAGCTCACTAGCGGGGGGGCCTAAAGCAGATTTT
CASSSLAGGPKADF
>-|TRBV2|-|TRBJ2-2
TGTGCCAGCAGTGAAGCAAGGGACCTTAGACCCGGGGAGCTGTTTTTT
CASSEARDLRPGELFF
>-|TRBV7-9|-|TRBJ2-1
TGTGCCAGCAGCCTAGAAGGAGGTGGGCAGTTCTTC
CASSLEGGGQFF
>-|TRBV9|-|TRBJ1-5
TGTGCCAGTGGTTTAGGGGTCCTTGATCAGCCCCAGCATTTT
CASGLGVLDQPQHF
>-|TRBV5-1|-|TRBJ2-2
TGCGCCAGCAGCCAATTTAGGGGTCGGCCCACCGGGGAGCTGTTTTTT
CASSQFRGRPTGELFF
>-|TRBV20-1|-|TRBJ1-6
TGCAGTGCCATGAGAGGGTCACCCCTCCACTTT
CSAMRGSPLHF
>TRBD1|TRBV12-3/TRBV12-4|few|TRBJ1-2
TGTGCCAGCAGCCTGGGGACAGGGATCTATGGCTACACCTTC
CASSLGTGIYGYTF
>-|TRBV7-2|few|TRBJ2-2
TGTGCCAGCAGCTTAGGGAGGGCGCGACGGTGGGAGCTGTTTTTT
CASSLGRARRWELFF
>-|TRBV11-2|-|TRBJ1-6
TGTGCCAGCAGCTTAGACTACAGCTCACCCCTCCACTTT
CASSLDYSSPLHF
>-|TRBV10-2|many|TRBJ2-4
TGCGCCAGCAGTAAGAGCCTCATAGGACTAGCCAAAAACATTCAGTACTTC
CASSKSLIGLAKNIQYF
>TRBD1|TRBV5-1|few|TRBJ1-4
TGCGCCAGCAGCTTGGGTACAGGGGGCGGTGAAAAACTGTTTTTT
CASSLGTGGGEKLFF
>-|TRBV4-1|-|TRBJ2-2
TGCGCCAGCAGCCAAGTAGGGGGGATGACCGGGGAGCTGTTTTTT
CASSQVGGMTGELFF
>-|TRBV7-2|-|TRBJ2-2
TGTGCCAGCACCCCATCGGGGGACACCGGGGAGCTGTTTTTT
CASTPSGDTGELFF
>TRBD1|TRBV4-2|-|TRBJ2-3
TGTGCCAGCAGCCAAGAGAGGGGGCAGGAGGATACGCAGTATTTT
CASSQERGQEDTQYF
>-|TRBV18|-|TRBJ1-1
TGTGCCAGCTCACCACAGCAGGAGGCCACTGAAGCTTTCTTT
CASSPQQEATEAFF
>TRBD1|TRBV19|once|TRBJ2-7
TGTGCCAGTAGGCGGGGACAGGGTTACGAGCAGTACTTC
CASRRGQGYEQYF
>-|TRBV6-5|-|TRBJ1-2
TGTGCCAGCAGGGTACGGGGAGGGGGCTACACCTTC
CASRVRGGGYTF
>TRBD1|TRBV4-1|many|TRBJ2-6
TGCGCCAGCAGCCAAGAAGGGGGCGTAGGGGCCAACGTCCTGACTTTC
CASSQEGGVGANVLTF
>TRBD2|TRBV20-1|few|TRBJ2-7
TGCAGTGCTAGAGATGAGGGAGGGGCTGTCCCCTACGAGCAGTACTTC
CSARDEGGAVPYEQYF
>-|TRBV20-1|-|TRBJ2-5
TGCAGTGCTAGAGCCGGGTTCCAAGAGACCCAGTACTTC
CSARAGFQETQYF
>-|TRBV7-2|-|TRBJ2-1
TGTGCCAGCAACCCAGAACCCGGGTTTAGATGGGAAGAGCAGTTCTTC
CASNPEPGFRWEEQFF
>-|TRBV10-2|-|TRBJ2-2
TGCGCCAGCAGTGAGATGACCCAGGGGAAATACGTCACCGGGGAGCTGTTTTTT
CASSEMTQGKYVTGELFF
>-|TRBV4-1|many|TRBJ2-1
TGCGCCAGCAGCCATCCAGACATCCTCAATGAGCAGTTCTTC
CASSHPDILNEQFF
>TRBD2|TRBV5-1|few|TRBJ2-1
TGCGCCAGCAGCTTGGGAGTCGGGGGGGCCAGTGATGAGCAGTTCTTC
CASSLGVGGASDEQFF
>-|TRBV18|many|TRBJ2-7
TGTGCCAGCTCACTGTTGGGCTACGAGCAGTACTTC
CASSLLGYEQYF
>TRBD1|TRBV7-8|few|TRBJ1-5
TGTGCCAGCAGCCATGACAGGGGGCCTTTCAATCAGCCCCAGCATTTT
CASSHDRGPFNQPQHF
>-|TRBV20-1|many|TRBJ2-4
TGCAGTGCGAGAAAACCCCGGGTAGCTGGCATTCAGTACTTC
CSARKPRVAGIQYF
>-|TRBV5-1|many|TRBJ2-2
TGCGCCAGCAGCTTGGATTGGCTGTACACCGGGGAGCTGTTTTTT
CASSLDWLYTGELFF